One and the same sample provided the 26 T cell receptor beta chains below, sequenced in a study of CD8+ T cells in alopecia areata. Investigators isolated RNA and reverse transcribed it into cDNA to act as the sequencing template. The data were produced by immunoSEQ multiplex PCR, yet TCRdb's version contains in-frame clones alone and is incomplete. Among 95,000 to 100,000 clones listed, roughly two thirds were seen once. Treatment of the sample: oral pan-JAK inhibitor, 5-10 mg twice daily. Sequencing used CD8+ T cells sorted from blood, obtained at week 4, from a patient treated with tofacitinib. The receptor source for this set is a human donor with alopecia areata.

This clone was detected once. V is TRBV30 and J is TRBJ2-7; no clear D gene. CDR3 size: 15 residues. V dropped 1 base and J dropped 2 bases, with 15 bases sitting between them. Germline loops: CDR1 GTSNPN, CDR2 SVGIG (reference sequence). The CDR3 loop is CAWSGEAGPTYEQYF. CDR3 bases: TGTGCCTGGAGTGGAGAAGCAGGACCAACCTACGAGCAGTACTTC. The whole variable domain, filled in from reference TRBV30 and TRBJ2-7, reads SQTIHQWPATLVQPVGSPLSLECTVEGTSNPNLYWYRQAAGRGLQLLFYSVGIGQISSEVPQNLSASRPQDRQFILSSKKLLLSDSGFYLCAWSGEAGPTYEQYFGPGTRLTVT.

V and J are TRBV27 and TRBJ2-1; D remains unclear. V was cut by 3 bases and J by 5 bases, with 8 bases left in between. The germline gives CDR1 MNHEY, CDR2 SMNVEV (reference sequence). There are 13 residues in the CDR3. CDR3 in amino acids: CASSLGSNNEQFF. The CDR3 DNA follows: TGTGCCAGCAGTTTGGGCTCAAACAATGAGCAGTTCTTC.

This clone was seen only a few times. This chain links TRBV5-6 with TRBJ1-5; D unclear. Trimming pared 3 bases from V and 1 base from J, leaving 14 bases between. The CDR3 is 16 residues long. CDR1 and CDR2 from the germline V gene are SGHDT and YYEEEE. The CDR3 loop is CASSWGGRRSNQPQHF. CDR3 nucleotide sequence: TGTGCCAGCAGCTGGGGAGGGCGTAGAAGCAATCAGCCCCAGCATTTT.

The V and J genes are TRBV7-9 and TRBJ1-5, with 8 bases lining up with TRBD1. Trimming at V came to 5 bases and at J to 7 bases, leaving 10 bases not matched to a gene. CDR3 size: 15 residues. Germline loops: CDR1 SEHNR, CDR2 FQNEAQ (reference sequence). The CDR3 DNA is TGTGCCAGCAGCCCCGAGGACAGGGAGCAGCAGCCCCAGCATTTT. Translation: CASSPEDREQQPQHF.

The rearrangement joins TRBV28 to TRBJ1-5, with no clear D. The V gene lost 5 bases and the J gene lost 6 bases, with 14 bases spanning the gap. Germline CDR1 is MDHEN and CDR2 is SYDVKM. The CDR3 runs 14 residues. CDR3 nucleotide sequence: TGTGCCAGCAGTCTCCTGACACAAAGTCAGCCCCAGCATTTT. It translates to CASSLLTQSQPQHF.

The V and J genes are TRBV13 and TRBJ2-7; 7 positions match TRBD1. J gave up 0 bases and V 1 base, and 6 bases lay outside the gene matches. Germline loops: CDR1 PRHDT, CDR2 FYEKMQ (reference sequence). CDR3 size: 16 residues. In DNA, the CDR3 is TGTGCCAGCAGCTTAGACAGGGGTGCCAGCTCCTACGAGCAGTACTTC. Protein: CASSLDRGASSYEQYF.

The chain links TRBV5-6 to TRBJ2-5; 11 positions match TRBD2. The CDR3 loop spans 15 amino acids. V dropped 1 base and J dropped 5; count of bases not matched to a gene: 4. Germline V gene data show CDR1 as SGHDT and CDR2 as YYEEEE. The CDR3 DNA sequence: TGTGCCAGCAGCTTGATGACTAGCGGGAAGGAGACCCAGTACTTC. It translates to CASSLMTSGKETQYF.

This clone is classed as medium-sized. The chain recombines TRBV7-2 with TRBJ2-3; 8 nucleotides line up with TRBD2. The J segment lost 4 bases and the V segment lost 2 bases, leaving 8 bases of the junction unmatched. CDR1 is SGHTA, CDR2 FQGNSA, per germline. This CDR3 comprises 16 residues. CDR3 protein: CASSLFGSGAADTQYF. The CDR3, as DNA: TGTGCCAGCAGCTTATTCGGTAGCGGGGCAGCAGATACGCAGTATTTT.

This chain joins TRBV30 and TRBJ2-7; D not resolved. Germline CDR1 is GTSNPN and CDR2 is SVGIG (reference sequence). The CDR3 runs to 12 residues. Trimming took 1 base from V and 6 from J, leaving 10 bases between them. The CDR3 nucleotides read TGTGCCTGGAGTGCCCCTCCGGCCGAGCAGTACTTC. It is translated as CAWSAPPAEQYF.

In its sample, this clone was seen once. The genes are TRBV6-5 and TRBJ1-5; D is undetermined. V shed 5 bases and J shed 7 bases, with 12 bases lying between them. This CDR3 region has 13 residues. Germline CDR1 reads MNHEY; CDR2 reads SVGAGI. The CDR3 sequence is CASSTLESQPQHF. The CDR3 nucleotides are TGTGCCAGCAGTACCCTGGAGAGCCAGCCCCAGCATTTT.

This chain connects TRBV27 to TRBJ1-6; D is uncertain. CDR1 MNHEY and CDR2 SMNVEV come from the germline V gene (reference sequence). V was shortened by 0 bases and J by 7 bases, with 13 bases between the two germline ends. This CDR3 is built from 16 residues. The CDR3 sequence is CASSLSVAWANSPLHF. For the CDR3, the DNA is TGTGCCAGCAGTTTATCAGTAGCTTGGGCGAATTCACCCCTCCACTTT.

The chain recombines TRBV25-1 with TRBJ1-1; D is perhaps TRBD1 (5 bases). CDR1 is MGHDK and CDR2 is SYGVNS in the germline V gene. With 0 bases removed from V and 7 bases from J, the gap between germline ends came to 6 bases. The CDR3 has 12 residues. CDR3 region: CASSEYGGEAFF. CDR3 sequence (DNA): TGTGCCAGCAGTGAATACGGGGGTGAAGCTTTCTTT. The full variable domain, completed using reference TRBV25-1 and TRBJ1-1, is EADIYQTPRYLVIGTGKKITLECSQTMGHDKMYWYQQDPGMELHLIHYSYGVNSTEKGDLSSESTVSRIRTEHFPLTLESARPSHTSQYLCASSEYGGEAFFGQGTRLTVV.

Concerning this clone: The sample has other DNA sequences that encode this CDR3 too. This chain uses TRBV29-1 with TRBJ2-1; 10 bases are shared with TRBD1. In germline, CDR1 is SQVTM, CDR2 ANQGSEA. This CDR3 has 14 amino acids. The junction had 1 base not matched to a gene; V was cut back by 3 bases and J by 2 bases. The CDR3 sequence: CSVEGQGTYNEQFF. CDR3 in DNA: TGCAGCGTTGAGGGACAGGGGACCTACAATGAGCAGTTCTTC.

As regards this clone: The junction and the germline gene differ at one end; a read error may be behind it. This sequence joins TRBV29-1 and TRBJ2-1, with TRBD1 matching over 9 bases. The CDR3 spans 11 residues. Germline CDR1 is SQVTM and CDR2 is ANQGSEA. The CDR3, as DNA: TGCAGCGTTGAAGCCCCGACAGGGGGGCTCTTC. As protein: CSVEAPTGGLF.

The rearrangement uses TRBV4-3 and TRBJ2-1; TRBD2 matches at 9 bases. Trimming cost V 0 bases and J 5 bases; bases outside gene matches: 8. The CDR3 totals 17 residues. Germline V gene data show CDR1 as LGHNA and CDR2 as YSLEER. CDR3 sequence reads: CASSQDGSGGLHNEQFF. CDR3 DNA sequence: TGCGCCAGCAGCCAAGACGGTAGCGGGGGCCTCCACAATGAGCAGTTCTTC.

V is TRBV14 and J is TRBJ2-1, with D perhaps TRBD1 (5 bases). Trimming took off 1 base at V and 9 bases at J, with 22 bases between the two ends. This CDR3 region has 17 residues. In germline, CDR1 is SGHDN, CDR2 FVKESK. The CDR3 bases are TGTGCCAGCAGCCAAGCTATTACAGGAGTTACGGGTACTGAGCAGTTCTTC. Its protein product is CASSQAITGVTGTEQFF.

CDR3 loop: CASQDGETQYF. DNA for the CDR3: TGCGCCAGCCAGGATGGAGAGACCCAGTACTTC. The chain is built from TRBV4-1 and TRBJ2-5, with D unclear. The CDR3 has 11 residues. With 8 bases removed from V and 4 bases from J, the gap between germline ends came to 8 bases. Germline lookup yields CDR1 MGHRA and CDR2 YSYEKL.

The chain carries TRBV4-2 and TRBJ2-2; D unclear. The V end was cut by 5 bases, the J end by 11 bases, with 24 bases between. The germline V gene encodes CDR1 LGHNA and CDR2 YNFKEQ. This CDR3 is 16 amino acids long. In DNA form, the CDR3 reads TGTGCCAGCAGCTTAACACCTTCGGGTGTCCTGAAAGAGCTGTTTTTT. It is translated as CASSLTPSGVLKELFF.

The chain recombines TRBV27 with TRBJ2-4; weak D call: TRBD1 (6 bases). The germline V gene encodes CDR1 MNHEY and CDR2 SMNVEV (reference sequence). This CDR3 contains 13 residues. V shed 3 bases and J shed 8 bases, with 11 bases lying between them. CDR3 residues: CASSFTRGHIQYF. Here the CDR3 DNA reads TGTGCCAGCAGTTTTACCAGGGGCCACATTCAGTACTTC.

The rearrangement uses TRBV7-9 and TRBJ2-5; D not resolved. Trimming removed 5 bases from V and 1 base from J, with 11 bases in between. The germline CDR1 and CDR2 sequences are SEHNR and FQNEAQ (reference sequence). CDR3 length: 14 amino acids. The CDR3 bases are TGTGCCAGCAGCGTCAGCGTTGGCCAAGAGACCCAGTACTTC. Translation: CASSVSVGQETQYF.

The chain is built from TRBV15 and TRBJ2-7; 11 bases align to TRBD2. V lost 4 bases, J lost 2 bases, and 4 bases stayed unmatched. Germline CDR1 reads LNHNV; CDR2 reads YYDKDF (reference sequence). The CDR3 loop spans 15 amino acids. CDR3 sequence (DNA): TGTGCCACCAGCACCGGGACTAGCGGAACCTACGAGCAGTACTTC. It yields the protein CATSTGTSGTYEQYF.

The sample holds one count of this clone. The chain combines TRBV7-9 with TRBJ1-2; 10 bases agree with TRBD1. Germline lookup yields CDR1 SEHNR and CDR2 FQNEAQ (reference sequence). V trimming: 1 base; J trimming: 6 bases; junction bases outside the gene matches: 5. There are 15 residues in the CDR3. In DNA form, the CDR3 reads TGTGCCAGCAGCTTAGTAGGGACAGGGGATGATGGCTACACCTTC. Its protein is CASSLVGTGDDGYTF.

V is TRBV6-5 and J is TRBJ1-1; D not resolved. Germline V gives CDR1 MNHEY, CDR2 SVGAGI. There are 14 residues in the CDR3. V was clipped by 5 bases and J by 3 bases, with 13 bases between them. This CDR3 is CASSRGGVHTEAFF. The CDR3 nucleotides are TGTGCCAGCAGTCGAGGCGGGGTTCACACTGAAGCTTTCTTT.

This chain links TRBV2 with TRBJ2-1; 10 nucleotides line up with TRBD2. V was clipped by 3 bases and J by 3 bases; unmatched bases: 2. The CDR3 extends over 15 amino acids. Germline V gene sequence: CDR1 SNHLY, CDR2 FYNNEI. The CDR3 is CASSDPSGGYNEQFF. DNA of the CDR3: TGTGCCAGCAGTGACCCTAGCGGGGGCTACAATGAGCAGTTCTTC.

The chain uses TRBV5-1 and TRBJ1-6; no firm D call. Looked up from germline, CDR1 is SGHRS and CDR2 is YFSETQ. The V and J ends lost 8 bases and 5 bases respectively, with 14 bases between them. The CDR3 contains 14 residues. CDR3 DNA sequence: TGCGCCAGTAGGGAGGGAGAAGATAATTCACCCCTCCACTTT. This encodes CASREGEDNSPLHF.

On this clone itself: The same CDR3 is also encoded by other DNA sequences in this sample. The chain joins TRBV7-7 to TRBJ2-7; a weak D match, TRBD2 (6 bases). Deletions cut 1 base from V and 0 bases from J, with 10 bases between. CDR1 and CDR2 (germline): SSHAT, FNYEAQ (reference sequence). The CDR3 runs 15 residues. CDR3: CASSLGAGSSYEQYF. The CDR3 DNA follows: TGTGCCAGCAGCTTAGGGGCCGGGAGCTCCTACGAGCAGTACTTC.